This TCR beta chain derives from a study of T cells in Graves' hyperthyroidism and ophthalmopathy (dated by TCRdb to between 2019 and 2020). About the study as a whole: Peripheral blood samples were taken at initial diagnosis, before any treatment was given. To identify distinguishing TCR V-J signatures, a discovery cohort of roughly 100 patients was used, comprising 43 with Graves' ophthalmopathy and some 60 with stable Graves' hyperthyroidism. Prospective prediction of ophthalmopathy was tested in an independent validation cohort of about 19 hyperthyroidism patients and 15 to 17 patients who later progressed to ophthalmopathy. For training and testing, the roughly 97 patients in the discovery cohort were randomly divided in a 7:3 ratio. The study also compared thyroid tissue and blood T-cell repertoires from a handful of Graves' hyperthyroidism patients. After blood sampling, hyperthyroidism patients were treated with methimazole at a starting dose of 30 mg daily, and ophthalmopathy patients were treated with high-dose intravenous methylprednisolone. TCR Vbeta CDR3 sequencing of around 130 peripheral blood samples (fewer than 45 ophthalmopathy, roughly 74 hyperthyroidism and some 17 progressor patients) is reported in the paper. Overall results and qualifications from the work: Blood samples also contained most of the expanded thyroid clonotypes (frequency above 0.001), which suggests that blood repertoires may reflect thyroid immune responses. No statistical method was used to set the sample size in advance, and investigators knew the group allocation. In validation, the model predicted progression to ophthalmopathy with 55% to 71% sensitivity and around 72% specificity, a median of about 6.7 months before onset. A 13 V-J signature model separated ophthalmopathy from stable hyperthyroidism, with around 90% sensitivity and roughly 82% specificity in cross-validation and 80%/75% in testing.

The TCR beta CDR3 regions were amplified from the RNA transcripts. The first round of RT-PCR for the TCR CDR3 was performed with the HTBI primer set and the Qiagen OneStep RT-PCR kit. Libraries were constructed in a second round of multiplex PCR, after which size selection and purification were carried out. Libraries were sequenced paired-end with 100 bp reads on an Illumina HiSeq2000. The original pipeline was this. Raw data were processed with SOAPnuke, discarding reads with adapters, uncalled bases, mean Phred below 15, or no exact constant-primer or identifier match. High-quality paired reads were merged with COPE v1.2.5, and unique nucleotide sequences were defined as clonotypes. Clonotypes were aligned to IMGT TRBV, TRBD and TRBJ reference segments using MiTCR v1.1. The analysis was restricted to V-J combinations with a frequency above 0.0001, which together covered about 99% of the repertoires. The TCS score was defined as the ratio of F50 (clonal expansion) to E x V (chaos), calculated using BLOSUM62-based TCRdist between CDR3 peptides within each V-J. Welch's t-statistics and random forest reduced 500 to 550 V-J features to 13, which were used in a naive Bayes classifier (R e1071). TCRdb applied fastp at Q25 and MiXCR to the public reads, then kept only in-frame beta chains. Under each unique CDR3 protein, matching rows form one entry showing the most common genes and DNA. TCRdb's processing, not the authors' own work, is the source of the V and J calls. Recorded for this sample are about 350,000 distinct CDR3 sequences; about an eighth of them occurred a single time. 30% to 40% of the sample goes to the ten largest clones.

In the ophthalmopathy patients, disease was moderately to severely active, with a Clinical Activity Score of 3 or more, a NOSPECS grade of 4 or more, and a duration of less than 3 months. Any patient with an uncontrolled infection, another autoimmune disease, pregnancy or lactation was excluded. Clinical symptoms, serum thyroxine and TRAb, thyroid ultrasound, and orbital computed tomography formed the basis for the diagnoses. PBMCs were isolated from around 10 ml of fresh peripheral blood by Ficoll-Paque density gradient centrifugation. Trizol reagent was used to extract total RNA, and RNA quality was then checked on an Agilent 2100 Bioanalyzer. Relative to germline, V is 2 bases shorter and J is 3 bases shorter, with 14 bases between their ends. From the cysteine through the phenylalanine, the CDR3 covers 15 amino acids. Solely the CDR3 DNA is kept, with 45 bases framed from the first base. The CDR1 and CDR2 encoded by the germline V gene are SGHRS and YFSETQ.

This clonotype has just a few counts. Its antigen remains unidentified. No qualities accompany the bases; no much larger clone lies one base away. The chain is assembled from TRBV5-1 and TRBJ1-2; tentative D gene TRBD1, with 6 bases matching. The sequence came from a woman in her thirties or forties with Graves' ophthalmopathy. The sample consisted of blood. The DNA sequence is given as TGCGCCAGCAGCTTTACAGGGTTTGGGGACTATGGCTACACCTTC. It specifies CASSFTGFGDYGYTF.